The entry that follows covers one T cell receptor beta chain sequence. It lacks a known antigen. The record has no base qualities; no much larger clone is one base away. The receptor library was made with PCR. Sequencing was carried out with an Illumina HiSeq 2500. TCR library preparation used molecular barcoding, with unique molecular identifiers applied to normalize quantification of the TCRbeta repertoire. TCRdb ran its own pipeline on the public reads, namely fastp trimming at Q25 and MiXCR clone calling, and kept in-frame beta chains. Each CDR3 protein appears once, grouped with its most common genes and DNA. This sample comprises tens of thousands of distinct CDR3 sequences, just under 7.5% of them detected only once. The ten most abundant clones make up around 2.5% of the sample. These data belong to a study of T-cell reconstitution after alpha-beta-depleted transplantation in children (dated by TCRdb to 2016 to 2017). At the level of the whole study: The study quantitatively tracked T-cell immune reconstitution after TCRalphabeta/CD19-depleted allogeneic hematopoietic cell transplantation in children using TCR repertoire profiling.

V loses 1 base, J loses 2 bases, and the germline ends lie 12 bases apart. CDR1 KGHSH and CDR2 LQKENI were looked up in the germline V gene. Including cysteine and phenylalanine, the CDR3 has 15 amino acids. Only the CDR3 DNA is retained, 45 bases long and in frame from the first base. This sequence was found in a human donor who donated a stem cell graft to a child with acute lymphoblastic leukemia. The specimen was PBMCs from the stem cell graft donor, collected from the stem cell graft. The chain employs TRBV18 and TRBJ2-7; the D gene is perhaps TRBD1, from 5 matching bases. The nucleotides read TGTGCCAGCTCACCACGGGGCCAGCTTCCCTACGAGCAGTACTTC. It encodes CASSPRGQLPYEQYF.